This T cell receptor beta chain appears in the sequencing data of a study of blood T cell repertoires in COVID-19 (TCRdb year 2020). Notes on the research overall: Samples from collaborators originated in the United States, Italy and Spain and spanned both the acute and convalescent phases of COVID-19. The prospective study material was composed of cDNA or gDNA derived from T cells, B-cell-depleted T cells, or PBMCs. Subjects who had been exposed to COVID-19, were actively infected with it, or had recovered from it provided the deeply sampled blood TCRbeta repertoires that made up the dataset. The repertoires were released in a freely available public database intended as a resource for research on the immune response to SARS-CoV-2. Samples came from the ongoing ImmuneRACE study (first 160 participants) plus 1,254 subjects from 6 global collaborators. Sample metadata almost always included a de-identified subject ID, COVID-19 status, age in years and sex. Where HLA class I and class II types were available, the types were taken from metadata supplied by the sample provider, not from assay-based typing. Study-level results and caveats: Clinical and demographic metadata were provided uncurated, with the amount varying by source and participant.

At the junction V is shortened by 8 bases and J by 4 bases, with 18 bases in between. CDR1 is given as SGHAT and CDR2 as FQNNGV, both from the germline V gene. Measured from the cysteine to the phenylalanine, the CDR3 is 14 residues long. Of the read, only the CDR3 DNA is kept; its 42 bases are in frame from base 1. At one collaborating source in Seattle, patients were enrolled during active infection and were followed longitudinally through the course of disease. Collaborating institutions collected whole blood in K2EDTA tubes following their own protocols. For TCRbeta analysis, collaborators shipped samples as frozen whole blood, isolated PBMCs, or DNA extracted from either of those sample types. TCRbeta CDR3 regions were amplified from genomic DNA by means of the immunoSEQ Assay, a bias-controlled multiplex PCR. As for how the authors treated the data: Nucleated cell counts per sample were estimated from amplification of reference gene primers within the assay. To quantify the absolute abundance of each unique TCRbeta CDR3 rearrangement, sequence reads were collapsed and filtered. For each sample, productive Simpson clonality was calculated by taking the square root of Simpson's diversity index across productive rearrangements. TCRdb mirrors the immuneACCESS table, restricted to in-frame sequences. Some clones are absent from its copies; in checked studies, under half trace to an unresolved V gene, and the reason for the others is unknown. D and trimming come from the DNA, and the V and J calls and clone size come from that table. In this sample the table shows 300,000 to 400,000 clones, about nine tenths of which occur a single time. Together, the top ten hold more than 5% of the sample.

This clone has just a few counts. Its antigen is currently not known. No much larger clone is present one base from it, and per-base qualities are unavailable. The chain links TRBV11-2 with TRBJ2-7, and the D gene may be TRBD2, 6 bases matching. The receptor comes from a woman aged 45-65 years with COVID-19, enrolled during active disease. Sequenced: peripheral blood. The encoded CDR3 is CASGLGTGVYEQYF. The DNA sequence is as follows: TGTGCCAGCGGCCTCGGGACTGGGGTGTACGAGCAGTACTTC.